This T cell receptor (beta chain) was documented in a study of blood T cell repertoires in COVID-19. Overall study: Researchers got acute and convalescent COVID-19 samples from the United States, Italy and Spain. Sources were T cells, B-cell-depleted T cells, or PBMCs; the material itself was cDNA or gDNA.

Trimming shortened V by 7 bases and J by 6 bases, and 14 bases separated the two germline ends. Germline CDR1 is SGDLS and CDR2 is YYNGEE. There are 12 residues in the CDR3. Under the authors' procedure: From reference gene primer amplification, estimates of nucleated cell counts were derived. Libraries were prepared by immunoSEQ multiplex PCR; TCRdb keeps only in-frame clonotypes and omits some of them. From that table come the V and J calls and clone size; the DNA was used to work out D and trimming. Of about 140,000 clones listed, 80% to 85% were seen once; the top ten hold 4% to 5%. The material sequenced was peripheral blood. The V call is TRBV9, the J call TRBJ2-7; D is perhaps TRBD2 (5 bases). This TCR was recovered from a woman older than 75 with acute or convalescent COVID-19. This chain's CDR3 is CASSGRGGEQYF. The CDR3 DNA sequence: TGTGCCAGCTCCGGACGGGGTGGCGAGCAGTACTTC.